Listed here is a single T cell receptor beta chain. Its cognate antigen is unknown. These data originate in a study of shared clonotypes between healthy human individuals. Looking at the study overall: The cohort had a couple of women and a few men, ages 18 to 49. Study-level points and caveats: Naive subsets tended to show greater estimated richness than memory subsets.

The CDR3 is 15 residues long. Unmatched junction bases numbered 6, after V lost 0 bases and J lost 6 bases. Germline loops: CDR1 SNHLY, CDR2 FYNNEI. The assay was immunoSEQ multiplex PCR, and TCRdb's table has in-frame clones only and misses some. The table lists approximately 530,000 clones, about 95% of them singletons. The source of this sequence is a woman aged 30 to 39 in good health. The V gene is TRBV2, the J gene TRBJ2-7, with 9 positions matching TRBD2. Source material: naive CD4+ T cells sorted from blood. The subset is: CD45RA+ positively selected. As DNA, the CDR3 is TGTGCCAGCAGTGAAGCGGCTAGCGGGAAAGGCGAGCAGTACTTC. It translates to CASSEAASGKGEQYF.